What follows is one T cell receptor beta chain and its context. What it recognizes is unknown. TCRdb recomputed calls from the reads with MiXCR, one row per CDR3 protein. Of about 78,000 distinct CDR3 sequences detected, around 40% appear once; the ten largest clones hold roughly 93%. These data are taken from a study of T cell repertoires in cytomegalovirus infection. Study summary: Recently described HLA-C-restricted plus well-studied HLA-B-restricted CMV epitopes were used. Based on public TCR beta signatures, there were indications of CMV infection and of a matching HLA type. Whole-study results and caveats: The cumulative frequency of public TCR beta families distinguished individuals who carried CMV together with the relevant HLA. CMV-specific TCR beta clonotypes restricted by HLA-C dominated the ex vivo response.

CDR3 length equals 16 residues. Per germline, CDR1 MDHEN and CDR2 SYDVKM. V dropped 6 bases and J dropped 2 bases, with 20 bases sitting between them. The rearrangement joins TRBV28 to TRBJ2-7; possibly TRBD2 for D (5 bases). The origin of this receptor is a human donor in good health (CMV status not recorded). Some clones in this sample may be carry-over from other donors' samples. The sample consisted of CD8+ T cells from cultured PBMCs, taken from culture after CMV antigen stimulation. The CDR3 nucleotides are TGTGCCAGCAGATATAGCGCTGGCGAGACCCCCTACGAGCAGTACTTC. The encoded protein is CASRYSAGETPYEQYF.